These 31 T cell receptor beta chains were all obtained from the same sample, sequenced in a study of shared clonotypes between healthy human individuals. Data came from immunoSEQ multiplex PCR; TCRdb stores just in-frame clones and leaves some out. The sample shows under 2,500,000 clones, almost 96% of them seen only once. Sequenced input: naive CD4+ T cells sorted from blood. The subset: CD45RA+ positively selected. All receptors derive from a man in his late teens or twenties in good health.

The chain carries TRBV5-6 and TRBJ2-5, with D perhaps matching TRBD2 (5 bases). The V and J ends lost 1 base and 1 base respectively, with 14 bases between them. Germline V gene sequence: CDR1 SGHDT, CDR2 YYEEEE. This CDR3 region has 16 residues. CDR3 bases: TGTGCCAGCAGCTTGCTTTCCGGGATCTTCCAAGAGACCCAGTACTTC. Amino acid sequence: CASSLLSGIFQETQYF.

The chain combines TRBV6-5 with TRBJ1-1, with D unresolved. This CDR3 region has 13 residues. Germline V CDR1 and CDR2: MNHEY, SVGAGI. Trimming shortened V by 6 bases and J by 4 bases, and 12 bases separated the two germline ends. As DNA, the CDR3 is TGTGCCAGCAGAAAAGGGTTGGGCACTGAAGCTTTCTTT. This gives the protein CASRKGLGTEAFF.

J is TRBJ2-3 and V is TRBV27; D uncertain. The CDR3 spans 16 residues. Germline-derived CDR1 and CDR2 are MNHEY and SMNVEV (reference sequence). V was pared by 0 bases and J by 0 bases, with 10 bases between. The CDR3 protein is CASSLSKGASTDTQYF. CDR3 coding DNA: TGTGCCAGCAGTTTATCGAAGGGTGCTAGCACAGATACGCAGTATTTT.

The genes are TRBV6-1 and TRBJ2-5; 9 bases map to TRBD1. The last part of the DNA fits TRBJ2-7 better; the J call may be wrong. The germline gives CDR1 MNHNS, CDR2 SASEGT. This CDR3 spans 14 amino acids. The CDR3 bases are TGTGCCAGCAGTGAAGCGGACAGGGGCTACGAGCAGTACTTC. Translated: CASSEADRGYEQYF.

V and J are TRBV18 and TRBJ2-7, with 7 bases fitting TRBD1. Germline CDR1 KGHSH, CDR2 LQKENI. Trimming took 3 bases from V and 5 from J; bases not matched to a gene: 10. This CDR3 has 15 amino acids. As DNA, the CDR3 is TGTGCCAGCTCACCCTCGACAGGGCCCCCCGACGAGCAGTACTTC. Residues: CASSPSTGPPDEQYF.

A word on this clone: Other DNA sequences in the same sample also yield this CDR3. This sequence joins TRBV28 and TRBJ2-7; no firm D call. The CDR3 totals 10 residues. The V gene's germline CDR1 is MDHEN and CDR2 SYDVKM. Trimming removed 4 bases from V and 6 bases from J, with 4 bases in between. The CDR3 DNA reads as TGTGCCAGCAGTTCCGGCGAGCAGTACTTC. Translated, it gives CASSSGEQYF.

The chain is built from TRBV25-1 and TRBJ2-5; D call uncertain. The CDR3 has 14 amino acids. Per germline, CDR1 MGHDK and CDR2 SYGVNS. Trimming took off 5 bases at V and 1 base at J, with 11 bases between the two ends. The CDR3 sequence is CASSKPGTQETQYF. The DNA of the CDR3 is TGTGCCAGCAGTAAACCGGGCACCCAAGAGACCCAGTACTTC.

This sequence joins TRBV7-9 and TRBJ1-6; D is ambiguous. Germline values: CDR1 SEHNR, CDR2 FQNEAQ (reference sequence). V lost 4 bases and J 8 bases, leaving 15 bases between the germline ends. This CDR3 is 15 amino acids long. The CDR3 loop is CASSSMSQLYSPLHF. In nucleotides, the CDR3 is TGTGCCAGCAGCTCGATGTCACAACTTTATTCACCCCTCCACTTT.

This clone was observed a single time. The chain is built from TRBV14 and TRBJ1-1; 8 bases fit TRBD1. CDR1 and CDR2 (germline): SGHDN, FVKESK. CDR3 length: 16 amino acids. V lost 2 bases, J lost 5 bases, and 10 bases stayed unmatched. The CDR3 nucleotides read TGTGCCAGCAGCCAATTTACCGGGACAGGTAGTACTGAAGCTTTCTTT. Translation gives CASSQFTGTGSTEAFF.

DNA for the CDR3: TGTGCCAGCAGCCAAGAACTAGCCGCTTACAATGAGCAGTTCTTC. This sequence encodes CASSQELAAYNEQFF. The chain recombines TRBV14 with TRBJ2-1; D is possibly TRBD2 (6 bases). Germline V gene data show CDR1 as SGHDN and CDR2 as FVKESK. Deletions cut 0 bases from V and 4 bases from J, with 10 bases between. The CDR3 is 15 amino acids.

The chain recombines TRBV30 with TRBJ1-5, with D tentatively TRBD1 (5 bases). V was pared by 3 bases and J by 0 bases, with 12 bases between. Germline-derived CDR1 and CDR2 are GTSNPN and SVGIG (reference sequence). The CDR3 is made up of 15 amino acids. CDR3 amino acids: CAWSQTAYSNQPQHF. CDR3 DNA: TGTGCCTGGAGCCAGACAGCTTATAGCAATCAGCCCCAGCATTTT.

CDR3 in DNA: TGTGCCAGCAGTCCCGGGGACAGGGGTAATTCACCCCTCCACTTT. It is translated as CASSPGDRGNSPLHF. This chain uses TRBV6-5 with TRBJ1-6; 10 bases agree with TRBD1. Germline CDR1 reads MNHEY; CDR2 reads SVGAGI. V lost 5 bases, J lost 6 bases, and 4 bases stayed unmatched. The CDR3 consists of 15 residues.

The rearrangement uses TRBV30 and TRBJ2-7, with 8 bases matching TRBD2. Germline lookup yields CDR1 GTSNPN and CDR2 SVGIG (reference sequence). The CDR3 is 15 residues long. V was clipped by 3 bases and J by 2 bases; unmatched bases: 9. CDR3 sequence (DNA): TGTGCCTGGAGGCCCAGCGGGGGCAAGACCTACGAGCAGTACTTC. Protein sequence: CAWRPSGGKTYEQYF. The variable domain in full, completed from reference TRBV30 and TRBJ2-7, reads SQTIHQWPATLVQPVGSPLSLECTVEGTSNPNLYWYRQAAGRGLQLLFYSVGIGQISSEVPQNLSASRPQDRQFILSSKKLLLSDSGFYLCAWRPSGGKTYEQYFGPGTRLTVT.

The chain couples TRBV19 to TRBJ2-2; 7 bases fit TRBD1. Trimming removed 7 bases from V and 7 bases from J; junction bases left unmatched: 6. CDR3 size: 13 residues. Germline-derived CDR1 and CDR2 are LNHDA and SQIVND (reference sequence). The CDR3 DNA is TGTGCCAGTACTACAGGGGTCATCGGGGAGCTGTTTTTT. Translation: CASTTGVIGELFF.

As DNA, the CDR3 is TGTGCCAGCAGAGAGAGTTACCGGGACAGGGGACGCCTCTACACCTTC. Residues: CASRESYRDRGRLYTF. The rearrangement links TRBV2 to TRBJ1-2, with 10 bases aligning to TRBD1. This CDR3 has 16 amino acids. CDR1 and CDR2 from the germline V gene are SNHLY and FYNNEI. V trimming: 6 bases; J trimming: 10 bases; junction bases outside the gene matches: 17.

Of note for this clone: The sample has other DNA sequences that encode this CDR3 too. This chain's CDR3 is CASSQDGTDTQYF. As DNA, the CDR3 is TGCGCCAGCAGCCAAGACGGAACAGATACGCAGTATTTT. The chain combines TRBV4-1 with TRBJ2-3; D is unresolved. The CDR3 is 13 amino acids. Trimming pared 0 bases from V and 3 bases from J, leaving 4 bases between. Germline V lookup: CDR1 MGHRA, CDR2 YSYEKL.

V gene TRBV7-6 combines with J gene TRBJ2-2, with 10 bases that match TRBD1. Per the germline V gene, CDR1 is SGHVS and CDR2 is FNYEAQ. The V gene end was trimmed by 5 bases and the J gene end by 7 bases; junction bases not matched to a gene: 13. CDR3 size: 17 residues. CDR3 region: CASSDPGTGEFGGELFF. For the CDR3, the DNA is TGTGCCAGCAGCGACCCCGGGACAGGGGAGTTCGGCGGGGAGCTGTTTTTT.

This chain uses TRBV5-1 with TRBJ1-2; 8 bases map to TRBD1. V shed 4 bases and J 4 bases; nucleotides not matched to a gene: 3. The V gene's germline CDR1 is SGHRS and CDR2 YFSETQ. The CDR3 length is 13 residues. Written as DNA, the CDR3 is TGCGCCAGCAGCCCAGGGGGCGCCTATGGCTACACCTTC. Translated: CASSPGGAYGYTF. The full variable domain, with the rest looked up from reference TRBV5-1 and TRBJ1-2, is KAGVTQTPRYLIKTRGQQVTLSCSPISGHRSVSWYQQTPGQGLQFLFEYFSETQRNKGNFPGRFSGRQFSNSRSEMNVSTLELGDSALYLCASSPGGAYGYTFGSGTRLTVV.

This chain connects TRBV7-9 to TRBJ1-2; D ambiguous. Germline-derived CDR1 and CDR2 are SEHNR and FQNEAQ (reference sequence). V lost 4 bases and J 0 bases, leaving 12 bases between the germline ends. This CDR3 is built from 15 residues. CDR3: CASSSTQLANYGYTF. The CDR3 coding sequence is TGTGCCAGCAGCTCCACTCAGTTAGCTAACTATGGCTACACCTTC.

V is TRBV10-3 and J is TRBJ2-7; a possible D gene is TRBD2 (5 bases). The CDR3 sequence is 15 residues long. Trimming took 2 bases from V and 4 from J, leaving 15 bases between them. Germline lookup yields CDR1 ENHRY and CDR2 SYGVKD. In nucleotides, the CDR3 is TGTGCCATCAGTGAGGCAAGAGGACGAGGGTACGAGCAGTACTTC. As protein: CAISEARGRGYEQYF.

The CDR3 DNA reads as TGTGCCAGCAGCTTAAGGGAGGGGAGACCGAACACTGAAGCTTTCTTT. Translating gives CASSLREGRPNTEAFF. V and J are TRBV7-2 and TRBJ1-1; TRBD1 is a possible D gene (5 bases). V lost 2 bases, J lost 1 base, and 14 bases lay in between. The CDR3 is made up of 16 amino acids. The germline CDR1 and CDR2 sequences are SGHTA and FQGNSA.

The V gene is TRBV6-1, the J gene TRBJ2-7; 7 nucleotides match TRBD2. Germline V gene lookup returns CDR1 MNHNS and CDR2 SASEGT. The CDR3 is 14 residues long. V shed 3 bases, J shed 7 bases, and the junction held 9 bases outside the gene matches. In DNA form, the CDR3 reads TGTGCCAGCAGTGATCGGACGTACGGGAGGGAGCAGTACTTC. Translated, it gives CASSDRTYGREQYF.

V gene TRBV7-2 combines with J gene TRBJ2-3; 9 nucleotides align to TRBD1. The CDR3 is 16 residues long. CDR1 SGHTA and CDR2 FQGNSA come from the germline V gene. The V and J ends lost 5 bases and 4 bases, in that order; junction bases with no gene match: 10. CDR3 DNA: TGTGCCAGCAGCATCAACAGGGGGCGTATCGCAGATACGCAGTATTTT. As protein: CASSINRGRIADTQYF.

V gene TRBV15 combines with J gene TRBJ2-7, with D hard to call. Germline-derived CDR1 and CDR2 are LNHNV and YYDKDF (reference sequence). The V gene lost 5 bases and the J gene lost 7 bases, with 15 bases spanning the gap. The CDR3 totals 13 residues. This chain's CDR3 is CATSPDGFREQYF. CDR3 nucleotides: TGTGCCACCAGCCCGGACGGATTCCGGGAGCAGTACTTC.

As to this clone: Additional DNA sequences in this sample encode the identical CDR3. The chain combines TRBV7-9 with TRBJ2-7, with TRBD2 matching over 10 bases. This CDR3 is 15 amino acids long. After removal of 5 bases from V and 2 bases from J, the junction contained 6 bases not matched to a gene. Germline CDR1 SEHNR, CDR2 FQNEAQ (reference sequence). In DNA, the CDR3 is TGTGCCAGCAGCCCTAGCGGGGGATTTCCCTACGAGCAGTACTTC. It is translated as CASSPSGGFPYEQYF.

J is TRBJ1-2 and V is TRBV6-1, with D hard to call. The CDR3 contains 11 residues. The germline gives CDR1 MNHNS, CDR2 SASEGT. The V end was cut by 7 bases, the J end by 8 bases, with 11 bases between. CDR3 coding DNA: TGTGCCAGCACTATCTTGGAAGGCTACACCTTC. This sequence encodes CASTILEGYTF.

About this clone: Other DNA sequences in the sample encode the same CDR3. The chain is built from TRBV19 and TRBJ2-7, with D possibly TRBD2 on 5 matching bases. The CDR3 spans 14 residues. Germline lookup yields CDR1 LNHDA and CDR2 SQIVND (reference sequence). Trimming took 1 base from V and 0 from J, leaving 7 bases between them. CDR3 bases: TGTGCCAGTAGTATAGTTAGCGACTCCTACGAGCAGTACTTC. Translated: CASSIVSDSYEQYF.

A note on this clone: Other DNA sequences in this specimen translate into the identical CDR3. This chain links TRBV6-5 with TRBJ2-7; D call uncertain. This CDR3 region has 14 residues. Trimming left V 2 bases short and J 0 bases short, with 8 bases between. Germline CDR1 is MNHEY and CDR2 is SVGAGI. CDR3 coding DNA: TGTGCCAGCAGTTACGACCGCTTCTCCTACGAGCAGTACTTC. The encoded protein is CASSYDRFSYEQYF.

A word on this clone: In the same sample, other DNA sequences code for this CDR3. For the CDR3, the DNA is TGTGCCAGCAGTGAATCGCCGTACAATCAGCCCCAGCATTTT. It translates to CASSESPYNQPQHF. The rearrangement joins TRBV6-1 to TRBJ1-5; D unclear. Germline CDR1 and CDR2: MNHNS and SASEGT. This CDR3 has 14 amino acids. The ends were cut back, 2 bases at V and 3 bases at J, with 8 bases in the middle.

As regards this clone: At the DNA level, this CDR3 is encoded by other sequences in the same sample as well. In DNA, the CDR3 is TGCGCCAGCAGCGTCGGGACAGGGAACTACGAGCAGTACTTC. Translating gives CASSVGTGNYEQYF. The chain is built from TRBV5-1 and TRBJ2-7; 9 positions agree with TRBD1. The CDR3 loop spans 14 amino acids. CDR1 and CDR2 from the germline V gene are SGHRS and YFSETQ. The V and J ends lost 4 bases and 3 bases, in that order; junction bases with no gene match: 5.

On this clone: The identical CDR3 is also encoded by other nucleotide sequences in the sample. The chain combines TRBV6-6 with TRBJ1-5; no clear D. CDR3 size: 16 residues. The ends were cut back, 6 bases at V and 0 bases at J, with 15 bases in the middle. CDR1 and CDR2 from the germline V gene are MNHNY and SVGAGI (reference sequence). CDR3 amino acids: CASRHLDGNSNQPQHF. CDR3 sequence (DNA): TGTGCCAGCAGACACCTGGACGGAAATAGCAATCAGCCCCAGCATTTT.